The 24 T cell receptor beta chains presented below share a single source sample, sequenced in a study of read filtering for tumor transcriptome and immune sequencing. From 400 to 450 ng of RNA, a library with molecular barcoded alpha/delta and beta/gamma adaptors was made. From the reads, TCRdb called clonotypes with MiXCR, one entry per CDR3 protein. This repertoire shows approximately 90,000 distinct CDR3 sequences, around 12% found once; its top ten account for about 15%. Input material: a population of CD138-negative cells sorted from bone marrow. The receptors were sampled from a donor aged 40 or over with multiple myeloma.

This clonotype showed up many times. CDR3 nucleotide sequence: TGTGCCAGCAGCTTAGCGGGAGGTGCGGGGGGGGCCTACAATGAGCAGTTCTTC. It codes for CASSLAGGAGGAYNEQFF. The chain uses TRBV7-3 and TRBJ2-1, with TRBD2 identical over 9 bases. CDR3 length: 18 amino acids. From germline, CDR1 is SGHTA and CDR2 FQGTGA. V was pared by 2 bases and J by 2 bases, with 10 bases of the junction left unmatched.

Comments on this clonotype: This may come from a read error, since a much larger clone is one base off. This chain connects TRBV29-1 to TRBJ1-2, with 7 nucleotides matching TRBD1. The CDR3 length is 14 residues. CDR1 SQVTM and CDR2 ANQGSEA come from the germline V gene. V was pared by 7 bases and J by 7 bases, with 15 bases of the junction left unmatched. The CDR3 spells CSAALPGGGRGYTF. Written as DNA, the CDR3 is TGCAGCGCGGCCCTGCCCGGAGGGGGCCGTGGCTACACCTTC. Combining the CDR3 with reference TRBV29-1 and TRBJ1-2 gives the whole variable domain SAVISQKPSRDICQRGTSLTIQCQVDSQVTMMFWYRQQPGQSLTLIATANQGSEATYESGFVIDKFPISRPNLTFSTLTVSNMSPEDSSIYLCSAALPGGGRGYTFGSGTRLTVV.

The table lists this clonotype with many counts. This chain uses TRBV5-1 with TRBJ2-1; 7 bases line up with TRBD1. V dropped 3 bases and J dropped 7; count of bases not matched to a gene: 4. There are 13 residues in the CDR3. Germline-derived CDR1 and CDR2 are SGHRS and YFSETQ. This CDR3 is CASSWDSRNEQFF. The CDR3 region has the DNA TGCGCCAGCAGCTGGGACAGTCGTAATGAGCAGTTCTTC.

The V and J genes are TRBV29-1 and TRBJ2-7; perhaps D is TRBD1 or TRBD2 (5 bases each). Germline assignment: CDR1 SQVTM and CDR2 ANQGSEA. The CDR3 is made up of 11 amino acids. Between the trimmed V and J ends, which lost 5 bases and 9 bases, there was a span of 14 bases. The CDR3 spells CSVFQGARQYF. The CDR3 DNA follows: TGCAGCGTTTTTCAGGGAGCTCGGCAGTACTTC.

This clonotype was recorded many times. This sequence joins TRBV14 and TRBJ2-7, with 7 bases fitting TRBD1. Trimming took 4 bases from V and 2 from J; bases not matched to a gene: 5. This CDR3 comprises 14 residues. Germline CDR1 reads SGHDN; CDR2 reads FVKESK. CDR3 loop: CASSPGTATYEQYF. CDR3 nucleotide sequence: TGTGCCAGCAGCCCCGGGACAGCCACCTACGAGCAGTACTTC.

This clonotype was counted ten times or more. The V call is TRBV30, the J call TRBJ2-3; D is ambiguous. This CDR3 is 11 amino acids long. Trimming pared 1 base from V and 2 bases from J, leaving 1 base between. The germline V gene has CDR1 GTSNPN and CDR2 SVGIG (reference sequence). The CDR3 DNA reads as TGTGCCTGGAGTGCCACAGATACGCAGTATTTT. This codes for CAWSATDTQYF.

This clonotype occurred many times. The chain recombines TRBV6-5 with TRBJ2-5; 9 bases agree with TRBD2. The germline V gene has CDR1 MNHEY and CDR2 SVGAGI. V lost 6 bases to trimming and J lost 2 bases; unmatched junction nucleotides: 1. This CDR3 comprises 13 residues. As DNA, the CDR3 is TGTGCCAGCAGAACTAGCGGGCAAGAGACCCAGTACTTC. This sequence encodes CASRTSGQETQYF.

This chain joins TRBV11-2 and TRBJ2-2; 7 bases line up with TRBD1. The V gene end was trimmed by 9 bases and the J gene end by 4 bases; junction bases not matched to a gene: 5. The germline V gene has CDR1 SGHAT and CDR2 FQNNGV. The length of the CDR3 is 13 residues. The CDR3 reads CASFDRVTGELFF. The CDR3 bases are TGTGCCAGTTTCGACAGGGTCACCGGGGAGCTGTTTTTT.

This clonotype was observed at least ten times. The V call is TRBV20-1, the J call TRBJ1-1, with a weak D call TRBD1 (5 bases). Germline V lookup: CDR1 DFQATT, CDR2 SNEGSKA (reference sequence). This CDR3 has 13 amino acids. The germline V and J ends were trimmed by 0 bases and 6 bases, with 11 bases remaining between them. CDR3 residues: CSARDPGRPEAFF. The DNA of the CDR3 is TGCAGTGCTAGAGACCCAGGGCGTCCTGAAGCTTTCTTT.

This clonotype was seen ten or more times. CDR3 DNA sequence: TGCGCCAGCAGCTTGGGGGGACTAGCGGGGTCCTCCTACGAGCAGTACTTC. Translating it yields CASSLGGLAGSSYEQYF. The chain recombines TRBV5-1 with TRBJ2-7; 13 nucleotides agree with TRBD2. CDR3 size: 17 residues. Germline trimming cut 0 bases from V and 0 bases from J; bases unmatched to any gene: 3. The germline V gene has CDR1 SGHRS and CDR2 YFSETQ. Together with reference TRBV5-1 and TRBJ2-7, the CDR3 gives the full variable domain: KAGVTQTPRYLIKTRGQQVTLSCSPISGHRSVSWYQQTPGQGLQFLFEYFSETQRNKGNFPGRFSGRQFSNSRSEMNVSTLELGDSALYLCASSLGGLAGSSYEQYFGPGTRLTVT.

Turning to this clonotype: A read error may explain this, as a much larger clone is one base away. This chain connects TRBV19 to TRBJ2-3; the D is unclear. This CDR3 region has 14 residues. The V gene lost 5 bases and the J gene lost 2 bases, with 11 bases spanning the gap. Germline lookup yields CDR1 LNHDA and CDR2 SQIVND (reference sequence). This CDR3 reads CASSPPSYTDTQYF. The DNA of the CDR3 is TGTGCCAGTAGTCCCCCGTCTTACACAGATACGCAGTATTTT.

This clonotype was counted a few times. The junction shows a germline mismatch at one end, possibly a read error. The CDR3: CGAMASEETQYF. DNA of the CDR3: TGCGGTGCTATGGCTAGCGAAGAGACCCAGTACTTC. This chain joins TRBV20-1 and TRBJ2-5; perhaps TRBD2 as D (6 bases). This CDR3 region has 12 residues. Per germline, CDR1 DFQATT and CDR2 SNEGSKA (reference sequence).

In its sample, this clonotype was seen many times. The V call is TRBV20-1, the J call TRBJ2-7; D remains ambiguous. The CDR3 loop spans 14 amino acids. Trimming stripped 1 base from V and 0 bases from J, with 10 bases between. CDR1 and CDR2 (germline): DFQATT, SNEGSKA (reference sequence). This CDR3 is CSARGGASSYEQYF. The CDR3 DNA reads TGCAGTGCTAGAGGAGGCGCGAGCTCCTACGAGCAGTACTTC.

Ten or more counts support this clonotype. V gene TRBV7-2 combines with J gene TRBJ2-5; D is possibly TRBD2 (6 bases). V dropped 1 base and J dropped 5 bases, with 11 bases sitting between them. CDR1 SGHTA and CDR2 FQGNSA come from the germline V gene. The CDR3 is made up of 14 amino acids. CDR3: CASSLGWGDETQYF. The DNA for the CDR3 is TGTGCCAGCAGCTTAGGATGGGGGGACGAGACCCAGTACTTC.

The chain carries TRBV18 and TRBJ2-5; 9 bases map to TRBD1. The CDR3 totals 13 residues. Germline V gene sequence: CDR1 KGHSH, CDR2 LQKENI. J was trimmed by 3 bases and V by 6 bases; bases with no gene match: 2. The CDR3 DNA reads TGTGCCAGCTCCGGGACAGGGAAAGAGACCCAGTACTTC. It specifies CASSGTGKETQYF.

A word on this clonotype: One base away lies a much larger clone, so this may be a sequencing read error. The rearrangement uses TRBV21-1 and TRBJ1-2; the table calls TRBD1, which could not be checked here. TRBV21-1 constitutes a pseudogene. The CDR3 totals 14 residues. The CDR3: CASCLDQDRAPTTF. The CDR3, as DNA: TGTGCCAGCTGCCTCGATCAAGACAGGGCCCCAACCACCTTC.

This clonotype was counted a few times. The genes are TRBV7-2 and TRBJ1-6; 7 positions match TRBD1. The J segment lost 7 bases and the V segment lost 5 bases, leaving 8 bases of the junction unmatched. Germline values: CDR1 SGHTA, CDR2 FQGNSA. The CDR3 extends over 15 amino acids. The DNA of the CDR3 is TGTGCCAGCAGCGTATACAGGGGTGTCAATTCACCCCTCCACTTT. This gives the protein CASSVYRGVNSPLHF.

This clonotype was recorded a few times. Possible read error: a much larger clone is one base away. The chain employs TRBV20-1 and TRBJ2-7; D remains ambiguous. CDR1 DFQATT and CDR2 SNEGSKA come from the germline V gene (reference sequence). This CDR3 spans 12 amino acids. CDR3 sequence: CSARDESGFSTF. Here the CDR3 DNA reads TGCAGTGCTAGAGATGAGTCCGGTTTCTCAACCTTC.

The sample holds one count of this clonotype. J is TRBJ1-3 and V is TRBV28, with 8 bases fitting TRBD1. The ends lost 6 bases at V and 3 bases at J; junction bases unmatched: 13. Germline CDR1 reads MDHEN; CDR2 reads SYDVKM. The CDR3 extends over 17 amino acids. This chain's CDR3 is CASSTTSRGLGGNTIYF. The CDR3 DNA reads TGTGCCAGCAGCACCACCTCCAGGGGGCTAGGTGGAAACACCATATATTTT.

This clonotype was counted many times. The chain combines TRBV20-1 with TRBJ2-1; TRBD2 might be the D (5 bases). The CDR3 covers 13 residues. The germline V and J ends were trimmed by 4 bases and 3 bases, with 10 bases remaining between them. The germline V gene encodes CDR1 DFQATT and CDR2 SNEGSKA (reference sequence). The CDR3 DNA reads TGCAGTGCTACCCGGGAAAACTACAATGAGCAGTTCTTC. The encoded protein is CSATRENYNEQFF.

This clonotype was seen many times. This rearrangement joins TRBV20-1 to TRBJ2-1; the match to TRBD2 covers 12 bases. The CDR3 consists of 16 residues. Germline V CDR1 and CDR2: DFQATT, SNEGSKA (reference sequence). After removal of 2 bases from V and 6 bases from J, the junction contained 8 bases not matched to a gene. The DNA of the CDR3 is TGCAGTGCTAGAAAGACTAGCGGGAGAACGGGCAATGAGCAGTTCTTC. It yields the protein CSARKTSGRTGNEQFF.

This clonotype was observed many times. The chain uses TRBV5-1 and TRBJ1-1, with D maybe TRBD1 (6 bases). The CDR3 spans 14 residues. Per the germline V gene, CDR1 is SGHRS and CDR2 is YFSETQ. Trimming took off 4 bases at V and 5 bases at J, with 15 bases between the two ends. The CDR3 bases are TGCGCCAGCAGCGCGGGGGGCGGAGGTACTGAAGCTTTCTTT. Its translation is CASSAGGGGTEAFF.

This clonotype was seen ten or more times. V gene TRBV20-1 combines with J gene TRBJ2-4, with D possibly being TRBD2 (6 bases). This CDR3 contains 16 residues. V lost 0 bases and J lost 0, with 12 bases in between. CDR1 and CDR2 (germline): DFQATT, SNEGSKA (reference sequence). In DNA, the CDR3 is TGCAGTGCTAGAGATCCTAGCGACATAGCCAAAAACATTCAGTACTTC. It yields the protein CSARDPSDIAKNIQYF.

Comment on this clonotype: This CDR3 fails to terminate in the conserved phenylalanine or tryptophan, so it likely reflects a read error. The CDR3 DNA is TGTGCCAGCAGTTTATGCGTCGGGAGCACAGATACGCAGTATCTT. Its protein product is CASSLCVGSTDTQYL. The chain uses TRBV28 and TRBJ2-3; D is ambiguous. This CDR3 spans 15 amino acids. V was clipped by 0 bases and J by 0 bases, with 7 bases between them. Germline assignment: CDR1 MDHEN and CDR2 SYDVKM.